A selection of T cell receptor beta chains follows, all from one sample in a study of vaccination and CD4 T cells after COVID-19. These TCRs' antigens remain unknown. TCRdb reprocessed the PCR reads via MiXCR and lists one record per CDR3 protein. This sample has about 10,000 distinct CDR3 sequences, with approximately 30% found just once. The specimen comprised CD4+ T cells from blood, cultured in vitro, sampled after SARS-CoV-2 vaccination. The receptors were gathered from a human donor who had recovered from COVID-19. CDR3s include the opening cysteine and the closing phenylalanine or tryptophan. A D gene is named only where the DNA matches it firmly. A clone size is listed for some rows: how often the clone was seen (once, few, many), or a class if it is expanded.

>TRBV28|-|11|TRBJ2-7|-
CATERMYEQYF
TGTGCCACCGAAAGAATGTACGAGCAGTACTTC
>TRBV11-2|-|14|TRBJ2-7|-
CASSTSLQGNEQYF
TGTGCCAGCAGCACCTCCCTACAGGGTAACGAGCAGTACTTC
>TRBV6-1|-|12|TRBJ1-4|-
CASRGTYEKLFF
TGTGCCAGCAGGGGGACGTATGAAAAACTGTTTTTT
>TRBV5-1|medium-sized|14|TRBJ2-7|TRBD1
CASSPGTGDYEQYF
TGCGCCAGCAGCCCCGGGACAGGGGACTACGAGCAGTACTTC
>TRBV28|few|11|TRBJ2-7|-
CASSLNREQYF
TGTGCCAGCAGCCTCAATAGGGAGCAGTACTTC
>TRBV20-1|-|14|TRBJ2-1|-
CSARGGTGTWEQFF
TGCAGTGCTAGGGGGGGAACTGGAACCTGGGAGCAGTTCTTC
>TRBV10-3|few|15|TRBJ2-7|TRBD2
CAISGSGSAVYEQYF
TGTGCCATCAGTGGTAGCGGGAGCGCGGTCTACGAGCAGTACTTC
>TRBV20-1|large|13|TRBJ2-4|-
CSATPGGRNIQYF
TGCAGTGCTACCCCCGGGGGTAGAAACATTCAGTACTTC
>TRBV19|large|15|TRBJ1-2|-
CASKLSGTVMYGYTF
TGTGCCAGTAAACTCTCCGGGACGGTGATGTATGGCTACACCTTC
>TRBV20-1|-|11|TRBJ1-2|-
CSASGGLGYTF
TGCAGTGCTAGTGGTGGGCTTGGCTACACCTTC